The 32 T cell receptor beta chains presented below share a single source sample, sequenced in a study of regulatory T cells in long-lasting Graves disease. The authors built TCR beta libraries using iRepertoire HTBI primers and Arm-PCR of CDR3 regions. TCRdb called the multiplex PCR reads again in MiXCR, with one record for every CDR3 protein. The profile shows 300,000 to 500,000 distinct CDR3 sequences, less than 25% of them singletons. Documented time point: persistent/refractory GD, antithyroid drugs over 5 years with positive TRAb. Construction of the TCR library relied on RNA isolated from PBMCs. The sequencing here drew on peripheral blood mononuclear cells (PBMCs), taken when the disease was refractory, from a patient treated with antithyroid drugs. The receptors were gathered from a female donor with Graves disease.

This clonotype was counted only a few times. The V and J genes are TRBV20-1 and TRBJ1-1, with D perhaps matching TRBD1 (5 bases). This CDR3 region has 11 residues. Between the trimmed V and J ends, which lost 5 bases and 5 bases, there was a span of 9 bases. Germline CDR1 and CDR2: DFQATT and SNEGSKA (reference sequence). The CDR3 region has the DNA TGCAGTGCTCCGGGGGAAACTGAAGCTTTCTTT. It translates to CSAPGETEAFF.

This clonotype has only a few counts. This chain joins TRBV20-1 and TRBJ2-7; the D gene could be TRBD1 or TRBD2 (5 bases each). Trimming cost V 3 bases and J 2 bases, with 17 bases left between them. Germline CDR1 and CDR2: DFQATT and SNEGSKA (reference sequence). This CDR3 is 15 amino acids long. The CDR3 DNA follows: TGCAGTGCTAGGGAGGTGGTGGGGGAGCCCTACGAGCAGTACTTC. Its translation: CSAREVVGEPYEQYF.

The chain combines TRBV28 with TRBJ1-5; no clear D gene. The CDR3 contains 16 residues. Trimming took off 3 bases at V and 2 bases at J, with 14 bases between the two ends. CDR1 is MDHEN, CDR2 SYDVKM, per germline. The CDR3 DNA sequence: TGTGCCAGCAGTTTTAAAGGGCCTATGGGCAATCAGCCCCAGCATTTT. Translating it yields CASSFKGPMGNQPQHF.

About this clonotype: A far larger clone is just one base off, so this is likely a read error. This chain joins TRBV6-9 and TRBJ1-1, with D possibly being TRBD1 (6 bases). Germline loops: CDR1 MNHGY, CDR2 SVAAGI. There are 13 residues in the CDR3. DNA of the CDR3: TGTGCCAGCGGTTACAGGGAGAACACTGAAGCTTTCTTT. The encoded protein is CASGYRENTEAFF.

This clonotype was detected many times. The chain uses TRBV5-1 and TRBJ2-7, with 10 bases that match TRBD1. Germline-derived CDR1 and CDR2 are SGHRS and YFSETQ. The CDR3 length is 16 residues. V gave up 4 bases and J gave up 0 bases; unmatched junction bases: 7. The CDR3 DNA reads as TGCGCCAGCAGCCCTGGCGGGACAGGGGCCTCCTACGAGCAGTACTTC. This codes for CASSPGGTGASYEQYF. The full variable domain, completed using reference TRBV5-1 and TRBJ2-7, is KAGVTQTPRYLIKTRGQQVTLSCSPISGHRSVSWYQQTPGQGLQFLFEYFSETQRNKGNFPGRFSGRQFSNSRSEMNVSTLELGDSALYLCASSPGGTGASYEQYFGPGTRLTVT.

In this sample, this clonotype turned up a few times. The rearrangement links TRBV20-1 to TRBJ2-7, with D perhaps matching TRBD1 (5 bases). Trimming cost V 6 bases and J 2 bases, with 14 bases left between them. Germline values: CDR1 DFQATT, CDR2 SNEGSKA (reference sequence). The CDR3 covers 13 residues. The CDR3 protein is CSAHRRGAYEQYF. In nucleotides, the CDR3 is TGCAGTGCCCATCGTAGGGGCGCCTACGAGCAGTACTTC.

The chain is built from TRBV29-1 and TRBJ1-1, with unresolved D. CDR1 and CDR2 from the germline V gene are SQVTM and ANQGSEA. The CDR3 covers 11 residues. V was shortened by 4 bases and J by 6 bases, with 9 bases between the two germline ends. CDR3 sequence (DNA): TGCAGCGTTGGAGAGGGTTCTGAAGCTTTCTTT. Protein sequence: CSVGEGSEAFF. Looking up the rest from reference TRBV29-1 and TRBJ1-1 gives the full variable domain: SAVISQKPSRDICQRGTSLTIQCQVDSQVTMMFWYRQQPGQSLTLIATANQGSEATYESGFVIDKFPISRPNLTFSTLTVSNMSPEDSSIYLCSVGEGSEAFFGQGTRLTVV.

In regard to this clonotype: With a much larger clone just one base away, this may be a read error. The rearrangement joins TRBV6-5 to TRBJ2-7; D may match TRBD1 or TRBD2 (6 bases each). This CDR3 is 16 amino acids long. Trimming took off 0 bases at V and 0 bases at J, with 12 bases between the two ends. Germline CDR1 MNHEY, CDR2 SVGAGI. The CDR3 DNA sequence: TGTGCCAGCAGTTACTCGACTAGAGGGGGCTCCTACGAGCAGTACTTC. It yields the protein CASSYSTRGGSYEQYF.

This clonotype was counted only a few times. V and J are TRBV7-2 and TRBJ1-4; D unresolved. The CDR3 contains 14 residues. The V gene lost 5 bases and the J gene lost 1 base, with 8 bases spanning the gap. Germline V gene sequence: CDR1 SGHTA, CDR2 FQGNSA. The CDR3 nucleotides are TGTGCCAGCAGCCGTTTCGGAACTAATGAAAAACTGTTTTTT. It specifies CASSRFGTNEKLFF.

The chain couples TRBV6-1 to TRBJ1-6; 7 bases line up with TRBD1. Germline values: CDR1 MNHNS, CDR2 SASEGT. With V trimmed by 6 bases and J by 7 bases, 9 bases remained unmatched. The CDR3 spans 15 residues. CDR3 DNA sequence: TGTGCCAGCAGCCTCTCCAAGACAGGGAATTCACCCCTCCACTTT. It codes for CASSLSKTGNSPLHF.

This clonotype was seen more than once but under ten times. V usage is TRBV19 and J usage is TRBJ1-5, with 8 positions matching TRBD1. Trimming at V came to 5 bases and at J to 3 bases, leaving 6 bases not matched to a gene. Germline V gene data show CDR1 as LNHDA and CDR2 as SQIVND (reference sequence). This CDR3 is 15 amino acids long. CDR3 amino acids: CASSSRTGYNQPQHF. The CDR3 nucleotides read TGTGCCAGTAGTTCCCGGACAGGGTACAATCAGCCCCAGCATTTT. The variable domain in full, with the rest retrieved from reference TRBV19 and TRBJ1-5, is DGGITQSPKYLFRKEGQNVTLSCEQNLNHDAMYWYRQDPGQGLRLIYYSQIVNDFQKGDIAEGYSVSREKKESFPLTVTSAQKNPTAFYLCASSSRTGYNQPQHFGDGTRLSIL.

J is TRBJ2-2 and V is TRBV30; D uncertain. This CDR3 has 12 amino acids. The germline V gene has CDR1 GTSNPN and CDR2 SVGIG (reference sequence). V was cut by 0 bases and J by 6 bases, with 5 bases left in between. In nucleotides, the CDR3 is TGTGCCTGGAGTGTATCGCCCGGGGAGCTGTTTTTT. Translated: CAWSVSPGELFF.

As regards this clonotype: One end of the junction fails to match germline, which may point to a read error. The rearrangement joins TRBV20-1 to TRBJ2-7; D gene uncertain. Germline CDR1 reads DFQATT; CDR2 reads SNEGSKA (reference sequence). The CDR3 is 13 amino acids. CDR3 DNA sequence: TGCAGTGGCTACTACCAACCTTCCTACGAGCAGCACTTC. It codes for CSGYYQPSYEQHF.

This clonotype was recorded at least ten times. V gene TRBV25-1 combines with J gene TRBJ2-7; the match to TRBD1 covers 9 bases. The CDR3 loop spans 15 amino acids. Germline V gene data show CDR1 as MGHDK and CDR2 as SYGVNS. Trimming cost V 1 base and J 0 bases; bases outside gene matches: 1. The CDR3 sequence: CASSEWGQGSYEQYF. CDR3 nucleotide sequence: TGTGCCAGCAGTGAATGGGGACAGGGCTCCTACGAGCAGTACTTC.

This clonotype has at least ten counts. The chain joins TRBV11-2 to TRBJ2-7; 8 nucleotides line up with TRBD2. Germline assignment: CDR1 SGHAT and CDR2 FQNNGV. V was pared by 5 bases and J by 5 bases, with 11 bases of the junction left unmatched. The CDR3 covers 15 residues. CDR3 coding DNA: TGTGCCAGCAGCCCTCCGGGACTAGGGATCGACGAGCAGTACTTC. Protein product: CASSPPGLGIDEQYF.

The V call is TRBV5-4, the J call TRBJ1-1; tentative D call: TRBD1 (6 bases). The length of the CDR3 is 14 residues. Germline V gene lookup returns CDR1 SGHNT and CDR2 YYREEE (reference sequence). Between the trimmed V and J ends, which lost 4 bases and 1 base, there was a span of 11 bases. The CDR3 loop reads CASSILGGNTEAFF. CDR3 bases: TGTGCCAGCAGCATTTTAGGGGGGAACACTGAAGCTTTCTTT.

This clonotype was detected many times. The V gene is TRBV28, the J gene TRBJ1-5, with D tentatively TRBD1 (5 bases). Trimming stripped 4 bases from V and 7 bases from J, with 23 bases between. The CDR3 loop spans 17 amino acids. Germline values: CDR1 MDHEN, CDR2 SYDVKM. CDR3 DNA sequence: TGTGCCAGCAGTTATGAGTGGGGGTGGGAAGGCATACAGCCCCAGCATTTT. It is translated as CASSYEWGWEGIQPQHF.

This clonotype occurred many times. The chain employs TRBV20-1 and TRBJ1-5; D remains unclear. The CDR3 is made up of 14 amino acids. V lost 1 base to trimming and J lost 1 base, with 8 bases between them. Germline V CDR1 and CDR2: DFQATT, SNEGSKA (reference sequence). CDR3 DNA: TGCAGTGCTAGAGGGCGGGAAAGCAATCAGCCCCAGCATTTT. This translates into CSARGRESNQPQHF.

The chain recombines TRBV4-3 with TRBJ1-1, with D possibly TRBD1 on 5 matching bases. The CDR3 sequence is 16 residues long. V gave up 4 bases and J gave up 3 bases, with 18 bases separating them. The germline V gene encodes CDR1 LGHNA and CDR2 YSLEER. The CDR3: CASSPHTGGMDTEAFF. The CDR3 bases are TGCGCCAGCAGCCCACACACGGGGGGGATGGACACTGAAGCTTTCTTT.

This clonotype was seen ten or more times. The chain has TRBV19 and TRBJ1-2, with TRBD1 matching 8 bases. The CDR3 runs 14 residues. J gave up 8 bases and V 7 bases, and 12 bases lay outside the gene matches. CDR1 is LNHDA, CDR2 SQIVND, per germline (reference sequence). The CDR3 reads CASTQPRQGTGYTF. The CDR3 DNA reads TGTGCCAGTACTCAGCCCCGACAGGGGACGGGCTACACCTTC. The complete variable domain, with remaining parts taken from reference TRBV19 and TRBJ1-2, reads DGGITQSPKYLFRKEGQNVTLSCEQNLNHDAMYWYRQDPGQGLRLIYYSQIVNDFQKGDIAEGYSVSREKKESFPLTVTSAQKNPTAFYLCASTQPRQGTGYTFGSGTRLTVV.

The rearrangement uses TRBV7-9 and TRBJ1-4; D is unclear. The ends were cut back, 5 bases at V and 0 bases at J, with 7 bases in the middle. This CDR3 has 14 residues. From germline, CDR1 is SEHNR and CDR2 FQNEAQ (reference sequence). This CDR3 is CASSHVATNEKLFF. As DNA, the CDR3 is TGTGCCAGCAGCCATGTGGCAACTAATGAAAAACTGTTTTTT.

This clonotype has a handful of counts. The chain recombines TRBV10-3 with TRBJ2-7, with 7 bases matching TRBD1. Per germline, CDR1 ENHRY and CDR2 SYGVKD. This CDR3 is built from 13 residues. With V trimmed by 6 bases and J by 5 bases, 7 bases remained unmatched. CDR3 in DNA: TGTGCCATCAGCGGGACAGCATCACACGAGCAGTACTTC. Its protein is CAISGTASHEQYF.

This clonotype showed up many times. The J gene is TRBJ1-1, the V gene TRBV5-1; D may be TRBD1 (5 bases). Trimming stripped 0 bases from V and 4 bases from J, with 13 bases between. The CDR3 has 15 amino acids. Germline CDR1 and CDR2: SGHRS and YFSETQ. CDR3 residues: CASSLEGSGLTEAFF. Here the CDR3 DNA reads TGCGCCAGCAGCTTGGAGGGTTCGGGGCTCACTGAAGCTTTCTTT.

V gene TRBV5-1 combines with J gene TRBJ2-3, with TRBD2 identical over 8 bases. CDR1 SGHRS and CDR2 YFSETQ come from the germline V gene. Trimming removed 4 bases from V and 2 bases from J; junction bases left unmatched: 12. This CDR3 has 17 residues. CDR3 nucleotide sequence: TGCGCCAGCAGCGGCGGGACTCGGACTAGCCCCACAGATACGCAGTATTTT. This sequence encodes CASSGGTRTSPTDTQYF.

This chain connects TRBV7-2 to TRBJ2-3; D is unresolved. V was pared by 5 bases and J by 2 bases, with 14 bases between. CDR1 SGHTA and CDR2 FQGNSA come from the germline V gene. This CDR3 has 15 residues. This chain's CDR3 is CASSPYWASTDTQYF. CDR3 coding DNA: TGTGCCAGCAGCCCCTATTGGGCCTCCACAGATACGCAGTATTTT.

A few counts support this clonotype. The rearrangement links TRBV6-2 or TRBV6-3 to TRBJ2-7; 14 bases match TRBD2. The CDR3 runs to 23 residues. The junction had 27 bases not matched to a gene; V was cut back by 6 bases and J by 2 bases. The germline CDR1 and CDR2 sequences are MNHEY and SVGEGT. The CDR3 protein is CASSLYLGPVLGTSGRSTYEQYF. CDR3 in DNA: TGTGCCAGCAGCCTGTACCTCGGCCCCGTTTTAGGGACTAGCGGGAGAAGCACCTACGAGCAGTACTTC.

This sequence joins TRBV2 and TRBJ1-5; no clear D gene. Germline lookup yields CDR1 SNHLY and CDR2 FYNNEI. V was shortened by 4 bases and J by 0 bases, with 7 bases between the two germline ends. The CDR3 consists of 14 residues. The CDR3 nucleotides read TGTGCCAGCAGTGGGGTTAATAGCAATCAGCCCCAGCATTTT. Residues: CASSGVNSNQPQHF.

This clonotype was counted a few times. The chain links TRBV20-1 to TRBJ2-2; the D is unclear. Deletions cut 3 bases from V and 2 bases from J, with 7 bases between. CDR1 DFQATT and CDR2 SNEGSKA come from the germline V gene (reference sequence). The CDR3 contains 13 residues. The CDR3 sequence: CSASRSNTGELFF. The CDR3 nucleotides are TGCAGTGCTAGTCGGAGCAACACCGGGGAGCTGTTTTTT.

There are many counts of this clonotype. The chain uses TRBV30 and TRBJ1-2, with 11 bases aligning to TRBD1. Trimming removed 1 base from V and 7 bases from J; junction bases left unmatched: 2. The CDR3 is 13 residues long. Germline V CDR1 and CDR2: GTSNPN, SVGIG (reference sequence). CDR3 sequence reads: CAWSAGTGGGYTF. The DNA for the CDR3 is TGTGCCTGGAGTGCCGGGACAGGGGGTGGCTACACCTTC.

Worth noting for this clonotype: One junction end does not reproduce the germline sequence, and a read error may be involved. The J gene is TRBJ2-6, the V gene TRBV12-3 or TRBV12-4, with D possibly TRBD1 on 5 matching bases. The CDR3 has 19 amino acids. The chain's CDR3 is CASSLRGLTDNSEANVLTF. The DNA for the CDR3 is TGTGCCAGCAGTTTAAGGGGCCTGACAGACAACTCTGAGGCCAACGTCCTGACTTTC.

The CDR3 coding sequence is TGTGCCAGCAGGGGGACTAGCGGGCCCCGGTGGGAGCAGTACTTC. Protein: CASRGTSGPRWEQYF. J is TRBJ2-7 and V is TRBV12-3 or TRBV12-4, with 12 nucleotides matching TRBD2. J gave up 7 bases and V 6 bases, and 10 bases lay outside the gene matches. CDR3 size: 15 residues.

The chain combines TRBV10-3 with TRBJ1-1, with TRBD1 identical over 8 bases. The ends lost 6 bases at V and 4 bases at J; junction bases unmatched: 10. Germline V gene data show CDR1 as ENHRY and CDR2 as SYGVKD. The CDR3 loop spans 15 amino acids. CDR3 protein: CAIRDREFVSTEAFF. CDR3 bases: TGTGCCATCAGGGACAGGGAATTTGTTAGCACTGAAGCTTTCTTT.